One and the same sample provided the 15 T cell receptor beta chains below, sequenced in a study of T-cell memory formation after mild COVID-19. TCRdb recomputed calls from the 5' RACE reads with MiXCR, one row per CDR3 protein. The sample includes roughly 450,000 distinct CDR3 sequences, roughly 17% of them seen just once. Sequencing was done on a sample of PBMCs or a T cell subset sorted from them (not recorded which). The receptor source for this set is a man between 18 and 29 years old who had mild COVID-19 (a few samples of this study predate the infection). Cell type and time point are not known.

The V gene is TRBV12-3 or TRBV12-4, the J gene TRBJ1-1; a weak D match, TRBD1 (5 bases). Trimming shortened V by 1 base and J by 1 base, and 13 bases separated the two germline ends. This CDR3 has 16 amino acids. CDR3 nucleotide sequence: TGTGCCAGCAGTTTAGGAGGGGCTTTCGAGAACACTGAAGCTTTCTTT. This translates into CASSLGGAFENTEAFF.

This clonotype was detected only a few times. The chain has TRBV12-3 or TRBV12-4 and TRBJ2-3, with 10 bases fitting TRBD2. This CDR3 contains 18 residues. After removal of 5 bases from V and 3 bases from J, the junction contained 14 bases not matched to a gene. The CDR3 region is CASSQQRGGVFGTDTQYF. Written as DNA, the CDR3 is TGTGCCAGCAGTCAGCAGCGGGGGGGCGTCTTTGGAACAGATACGCAGTATTTT.

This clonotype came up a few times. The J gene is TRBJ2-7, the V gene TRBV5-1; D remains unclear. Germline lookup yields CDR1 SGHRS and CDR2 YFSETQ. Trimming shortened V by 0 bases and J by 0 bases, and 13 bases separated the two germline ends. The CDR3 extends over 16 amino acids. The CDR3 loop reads CASSLATPASSYEQYV. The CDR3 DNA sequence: TGCGCCAGCAGCTTGGCGACGCCGGCCAGCTCCTACGAGCAGTACGTC.

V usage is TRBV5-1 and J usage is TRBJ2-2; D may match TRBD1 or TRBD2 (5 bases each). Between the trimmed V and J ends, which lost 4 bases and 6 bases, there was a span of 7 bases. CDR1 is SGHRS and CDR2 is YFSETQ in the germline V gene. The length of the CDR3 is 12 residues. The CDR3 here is CASSRDPGELFF. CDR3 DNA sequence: TGCGCCAGCAGCCGGGACCCCGGGGAGCTGTTTTTT. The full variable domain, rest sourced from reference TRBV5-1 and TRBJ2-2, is KAGVTQTPRYLIKTRGQQVTLSCSPISGHRSVSWYQQTPGQGLQFLFEYFSETQRNKGNFPGRFSGRQFSNSRSEMNVSTLELGDSALYLCASSRDPGELFFGEGSRLTVL.

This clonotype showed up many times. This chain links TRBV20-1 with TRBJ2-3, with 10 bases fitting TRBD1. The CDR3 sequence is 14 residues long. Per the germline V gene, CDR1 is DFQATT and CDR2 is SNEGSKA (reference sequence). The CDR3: CTWDRGLDTDTQYF. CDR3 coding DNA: TGCACCTGGGACAGGGGCCTCGACACAGATACGCAGTATTTT.

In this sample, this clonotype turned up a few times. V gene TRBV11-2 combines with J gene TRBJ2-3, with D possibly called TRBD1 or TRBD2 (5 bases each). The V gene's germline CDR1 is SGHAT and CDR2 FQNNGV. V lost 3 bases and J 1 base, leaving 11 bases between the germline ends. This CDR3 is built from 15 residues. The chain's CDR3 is CASSFAGAGTDTQYF. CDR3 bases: TGTGCCAGCAGCTTCGCCGGGGCCGGCACAGATACGCAGTATTTT.

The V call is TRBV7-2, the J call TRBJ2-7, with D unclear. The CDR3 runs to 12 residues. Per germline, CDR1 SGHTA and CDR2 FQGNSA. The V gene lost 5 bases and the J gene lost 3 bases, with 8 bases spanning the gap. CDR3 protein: CASSVRGYEQYF. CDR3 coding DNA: TGTGCCAGCAGCGTTCGAGGCTACGAGCAGTACTTC.

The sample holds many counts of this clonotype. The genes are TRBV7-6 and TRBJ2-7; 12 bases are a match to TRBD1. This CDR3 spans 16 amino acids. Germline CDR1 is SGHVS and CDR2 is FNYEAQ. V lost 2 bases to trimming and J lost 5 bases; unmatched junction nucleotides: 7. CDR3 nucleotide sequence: TGTGCCAGCAGCTTATATTCGGGGACAGGGGGCAACGAGCAGTACTTC. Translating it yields CASSLYSGTGGNEQYF.

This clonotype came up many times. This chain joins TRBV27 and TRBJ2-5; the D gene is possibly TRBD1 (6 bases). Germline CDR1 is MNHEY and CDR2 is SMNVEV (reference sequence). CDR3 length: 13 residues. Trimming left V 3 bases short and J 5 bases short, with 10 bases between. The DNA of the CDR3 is TGTGCCAGCAGTTTTAGGGGGATGGAGACCCAGTACTTC. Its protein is CASSFRGMETQYF.

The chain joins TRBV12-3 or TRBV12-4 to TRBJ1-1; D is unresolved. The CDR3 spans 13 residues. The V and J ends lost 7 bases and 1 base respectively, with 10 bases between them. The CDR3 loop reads CASTLEWNTEAFF. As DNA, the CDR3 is TGTGCCAGCACCCTAGAGTGGAACACTGAAGCTTTCTTT.

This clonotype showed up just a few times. CDR3 sequence: CATSDASRSEQFF. The CDR3 region has the DNA TGTGCCACCAGTGATGCCTCGAGGAGTGAGCAGTTCTTC. The chain carries TRBV24-1 and TRBJ2-1, with D uncertain. The V gene lost 3 bases and the J gene lost 9 bases, with 11 bases spanning the gap. CDR3 size: 13 residues. Germline V gene sequence: CDR1 KGHDR, CDR2 SFDVKD.

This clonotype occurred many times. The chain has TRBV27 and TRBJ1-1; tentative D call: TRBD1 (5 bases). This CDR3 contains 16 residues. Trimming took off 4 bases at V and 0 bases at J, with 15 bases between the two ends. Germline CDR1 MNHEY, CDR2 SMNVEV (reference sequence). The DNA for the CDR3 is TGTGCCAGCAGTTCATTTCAAAGGGGAGTGAACACTGAAGCTTTCTTT. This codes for CASSSFQRGVNTEAFF.

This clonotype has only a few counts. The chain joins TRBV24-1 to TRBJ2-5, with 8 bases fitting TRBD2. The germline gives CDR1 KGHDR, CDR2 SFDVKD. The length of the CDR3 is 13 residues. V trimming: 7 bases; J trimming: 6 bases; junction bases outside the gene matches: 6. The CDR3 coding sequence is TGTGCCACCAGCGACGGGGGGGCCAAGACCCAGTACTTC. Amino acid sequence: CATSDGGAKTQYF.

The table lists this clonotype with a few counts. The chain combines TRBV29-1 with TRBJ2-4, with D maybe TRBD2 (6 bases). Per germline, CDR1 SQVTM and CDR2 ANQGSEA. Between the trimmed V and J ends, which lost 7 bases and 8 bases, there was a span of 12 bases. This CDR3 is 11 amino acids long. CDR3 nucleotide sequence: TGCAGCGGGGCGACGGGGGACATTCAGTACTTC. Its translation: CSGATGDIQYF.

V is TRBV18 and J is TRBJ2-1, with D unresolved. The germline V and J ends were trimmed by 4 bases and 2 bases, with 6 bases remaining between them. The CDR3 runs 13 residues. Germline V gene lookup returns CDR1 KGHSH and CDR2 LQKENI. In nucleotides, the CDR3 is TGTGCCAGCTCACGTTCAGCCTACAATGAGCAGTTCTTC. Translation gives CASSRSAYNEQFF.